This T cell receptor (beta chain) was recovered during a study of shared clonotypes between healthy human individuals. This clone was observed a handful of times. Germline CDR1 MDHEN, CDR2 SYDVKM. The CDR3 loop spans 16 amino acids. The germline V and J ends were trimmed by 6 bases and 3 bases, with 18 bases remaining between them. Per the original data handling: Filtering was not the same, since immunoSEQ gave junction-only sequences without quality scores. Assay: immunoSEQ multiplex PCR; the TCRdb copy retains only in-frame clones and omits some. V, J and clone size were drawn from that table, and D and trimming were deduced from the DNA. Of 2.3 million or so clones listed, more than 80% were seen once; the top ten hold 0.39%.

The clonotype was recovered from a man aged 18 to 29 in good health. Some clones in this sample may be carry-over from other donors' samples. The genes are TRBV28 and TRBJ1-5; tentatively, D is TRBD1 (5 bases). Material: naive CD4+ T cells from PBMCs. The sample's subset: CD45RA+ positively selected. DNA of the CDR3: TGTGCCAGCAGGGACATTCAGTTTTTGGTCAATCAGCCCCAGCATTTT. Its translation: CASRDIQFLVNQPQHF.